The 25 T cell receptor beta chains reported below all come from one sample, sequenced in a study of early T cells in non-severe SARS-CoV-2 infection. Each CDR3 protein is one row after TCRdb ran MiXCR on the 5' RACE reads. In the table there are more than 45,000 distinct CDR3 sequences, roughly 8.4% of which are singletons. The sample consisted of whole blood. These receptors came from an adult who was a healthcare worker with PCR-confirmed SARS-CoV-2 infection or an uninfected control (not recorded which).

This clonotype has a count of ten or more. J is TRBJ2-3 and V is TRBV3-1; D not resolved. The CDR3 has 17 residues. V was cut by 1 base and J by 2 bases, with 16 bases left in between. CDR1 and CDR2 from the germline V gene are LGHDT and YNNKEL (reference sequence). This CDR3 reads CASSQAGATSNTDTQYF. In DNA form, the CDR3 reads TGTGCCAGCAGCCAAGCCGGTGCTACAAGCAACACAGATACGCAGTATTTT.

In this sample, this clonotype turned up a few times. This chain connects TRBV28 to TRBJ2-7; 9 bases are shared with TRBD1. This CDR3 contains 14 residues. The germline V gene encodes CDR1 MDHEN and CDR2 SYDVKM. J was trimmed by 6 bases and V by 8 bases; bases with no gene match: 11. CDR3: CASQKQGASPEQYF. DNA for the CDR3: TGTGCCAGCCAAAAACAGGGGGCATCGCCCGAGCAGTACTTC.

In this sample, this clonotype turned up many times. The CDR3 loop reads CASSLGQGGLAKNIQYF. Here the CDR3 DNA reads TGTGCCAGCAGCTTAGGACAGGGTGGACTAGCCAAAAACATTCAGTACTTC. The chain couples TRBV7-2 to TRBJ2-4; 7 nucleotides match TRBD1. Germline loops: CDR1 SGHTA, CDR2 FQGNSA. The length of the CDR3 is 17 residues. J lost 0 bases, V lost 1 base, and 6 bases had no gene match.

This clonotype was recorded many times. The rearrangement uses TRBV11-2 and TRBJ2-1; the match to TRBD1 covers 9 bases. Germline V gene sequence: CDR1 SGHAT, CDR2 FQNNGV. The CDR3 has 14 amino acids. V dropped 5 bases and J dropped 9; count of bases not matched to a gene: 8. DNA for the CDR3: TGTGCCAGCAGCCCGCGGACAGGGGAAGGTGAGCAGTTCTTC. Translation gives CASSPRTGEGEQFF. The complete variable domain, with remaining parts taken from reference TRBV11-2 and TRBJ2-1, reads EAGVAQSPRYKIIEKRQSVAFWCNPISGHATLYWYQQILGQGPKLLIQFQNNGVVDDSQLPKDRFSAERLKGVDSTLKIQPAKLEDSAVYLCASSPRTGEGEQFFGPGTRLTVL.

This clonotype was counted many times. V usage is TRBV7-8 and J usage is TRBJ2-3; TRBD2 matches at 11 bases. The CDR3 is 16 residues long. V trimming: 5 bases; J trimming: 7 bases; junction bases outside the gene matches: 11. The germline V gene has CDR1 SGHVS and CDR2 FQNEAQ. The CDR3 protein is CASSPEIAGGPNTQYF. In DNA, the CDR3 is TGTGCCAGCAGCCCGGAAATAGCGGGAGGGCCGAATACGCAGTATTTT.

CDR3 residues: CAWSVLPASGSIHEQYF. The CDR3 nucleotides are TGTGCCTGGAGTGTTCTTCCGGCTAGCGGGAGTATCCACGAGCAGTACTTC. This chain uses TRBV30 with TRBJ2-7, with TRBD2 identical over 10 bases. Germline V gene data show CDR1 as GTSNPN and CDR2 as SVGIG (reference sequence). This CDR3 is built from 17 residues. After removal of 0 bases from V and 5 bases from J, the junction contained 13 bases not matched to a gene.

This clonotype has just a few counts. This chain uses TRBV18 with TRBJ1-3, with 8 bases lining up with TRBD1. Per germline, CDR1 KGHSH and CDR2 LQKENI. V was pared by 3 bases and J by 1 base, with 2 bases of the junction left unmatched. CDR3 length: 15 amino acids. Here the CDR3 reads CASSPDRVSGNTIYF. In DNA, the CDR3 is TGTGCCAGCTCACCGGACAGGGTATCTGGAAACACCATATATTTT.

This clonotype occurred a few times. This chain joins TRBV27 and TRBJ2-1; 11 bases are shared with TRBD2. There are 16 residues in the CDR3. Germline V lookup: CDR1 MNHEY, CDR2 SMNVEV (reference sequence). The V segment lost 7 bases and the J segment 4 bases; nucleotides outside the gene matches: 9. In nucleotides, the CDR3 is TGTGCCAGCACCCGACTAGCGGGACCCCTTTACAATGAGCAGTTCTTC. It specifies CASTRLAGPLYNEQFF.

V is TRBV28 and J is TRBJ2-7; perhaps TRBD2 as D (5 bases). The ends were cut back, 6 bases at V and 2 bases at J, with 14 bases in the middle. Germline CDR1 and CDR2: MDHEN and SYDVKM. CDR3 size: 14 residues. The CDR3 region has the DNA TGTGCCAGCAGCTTGACGGGGAAAACCTACGAGCAGTACTTC. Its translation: CASSLTGKTYEQYF.

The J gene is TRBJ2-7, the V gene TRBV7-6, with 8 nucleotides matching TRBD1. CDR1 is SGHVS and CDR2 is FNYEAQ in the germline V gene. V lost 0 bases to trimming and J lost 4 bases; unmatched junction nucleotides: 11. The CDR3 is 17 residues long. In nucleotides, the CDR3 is TGTGCCAGCAGCTTAGCCTCCCCCGGGACAGGAACTTACGAGCAGTACTTC. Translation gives CASSLASPGTGTYEQYF.

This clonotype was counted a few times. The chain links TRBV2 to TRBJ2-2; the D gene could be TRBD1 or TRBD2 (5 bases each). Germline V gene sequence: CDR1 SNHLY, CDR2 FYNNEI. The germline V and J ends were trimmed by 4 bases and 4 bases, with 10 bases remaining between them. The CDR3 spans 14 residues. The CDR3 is CASSVAGSTGELFF. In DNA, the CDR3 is TGTGCCAGCAGTGTGGCAGGGAGCACCGGGGAGCTGTTTTTT.

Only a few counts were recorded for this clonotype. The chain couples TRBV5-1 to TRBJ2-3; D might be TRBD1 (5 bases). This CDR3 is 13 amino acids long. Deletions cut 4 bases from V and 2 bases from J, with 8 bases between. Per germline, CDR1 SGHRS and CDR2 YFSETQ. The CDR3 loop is CASSGANTDTQYF. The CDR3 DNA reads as TGCGCCAGCAGCGGGGCCAACACAGATACGCAGTATTTT.

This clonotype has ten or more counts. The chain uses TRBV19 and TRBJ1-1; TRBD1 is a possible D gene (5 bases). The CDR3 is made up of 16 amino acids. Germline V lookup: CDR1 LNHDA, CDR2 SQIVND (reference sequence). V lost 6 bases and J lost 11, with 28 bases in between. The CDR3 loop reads CASSLGTYSPGDNAFF. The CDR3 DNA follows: TGTGCCAGTAGCCTCGGGACTTACTCTCCCGGCGACAACGCTTTCTTT.

The CDR3 is CASSLAPYSTDTQYF. The CDR3 DNA is TGTGCCAGCAGCTTAGCCCCCTACAGCACAGATACGCAGTATTTT. This chain uses TRBV7-6 with TRBJ2-3; D remains ambiguous. Germline CDR1 and CDR2: SGHVS and FNYEAQ. The V end lost 0 bases, the J end lost 0 bases, and 7 bases lay between the germline ends. The CDR3 spans 15 residues.

In nucleotides, the CDR3 is TGTGCCAGCAGCAAACGGACAGGGAATGAGCAGTTCTTC. Translation gives CASSKRTGNEQFF. The rearrangement links TRBV3-1 to TRBJ2-1; TRBD1 aligns across 8 bases. Germline trimming cut 5 bases from V and 7 bases from J; bases unmatched to any gene: 4. The CDR3 loop spans 13 amino acids. Germline V lookup: CDR1 LGHDT, CDR2 YNNKEL (reference sequence).

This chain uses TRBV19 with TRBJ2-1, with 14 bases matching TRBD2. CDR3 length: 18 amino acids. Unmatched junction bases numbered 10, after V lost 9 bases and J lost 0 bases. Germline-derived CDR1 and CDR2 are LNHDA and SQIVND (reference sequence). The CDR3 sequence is CASMKPGTSGSSYNEQFF. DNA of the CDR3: TGTGCCAGCATGAAACCCGGGACTAGCGGGAGCTCCTACAATGAGCAGTTCTTC.

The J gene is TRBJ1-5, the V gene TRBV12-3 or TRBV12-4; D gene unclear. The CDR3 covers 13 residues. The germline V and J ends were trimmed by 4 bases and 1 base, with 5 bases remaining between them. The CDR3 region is CASSYMSNQPQHF. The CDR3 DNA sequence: TGTGCCAGCAGTTACATGAGCAATCAGCCCCAGCATTTT.

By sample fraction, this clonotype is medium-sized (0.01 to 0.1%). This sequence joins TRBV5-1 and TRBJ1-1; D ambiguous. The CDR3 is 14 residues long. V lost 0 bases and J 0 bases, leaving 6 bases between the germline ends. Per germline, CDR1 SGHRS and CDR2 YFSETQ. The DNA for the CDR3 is TGCGCCAGCAGCTTGGAGCAGATGAACACTGAAGCTTTCTTT. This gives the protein CASSLEQMNTEAFF.

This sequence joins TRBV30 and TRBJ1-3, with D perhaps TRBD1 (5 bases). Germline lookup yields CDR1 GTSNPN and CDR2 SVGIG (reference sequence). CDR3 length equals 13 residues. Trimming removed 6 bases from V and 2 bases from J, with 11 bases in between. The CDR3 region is CACEGEPGNTIYF. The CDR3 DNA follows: TGTGCCTGTGAAGGGGAACCTGGAAACACCATATATTTT.

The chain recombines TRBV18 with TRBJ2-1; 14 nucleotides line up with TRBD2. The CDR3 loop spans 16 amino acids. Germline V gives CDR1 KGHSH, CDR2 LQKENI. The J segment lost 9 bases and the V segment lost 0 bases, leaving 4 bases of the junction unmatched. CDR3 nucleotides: TGTGCCAGCTCACCACCGGGACTAGCGGGAGAAGGTGAGCAGTTCTTC. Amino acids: CASSPPGLAGEGEQFF.

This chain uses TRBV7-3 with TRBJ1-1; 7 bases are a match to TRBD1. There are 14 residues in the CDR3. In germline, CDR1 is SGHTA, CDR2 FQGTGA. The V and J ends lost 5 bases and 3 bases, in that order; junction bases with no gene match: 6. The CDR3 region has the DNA TGTGCCAGCAGCCCCCAGGACAGGTACACTGAAGCTTTCTTT. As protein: CASSPQDRYTEAFF.

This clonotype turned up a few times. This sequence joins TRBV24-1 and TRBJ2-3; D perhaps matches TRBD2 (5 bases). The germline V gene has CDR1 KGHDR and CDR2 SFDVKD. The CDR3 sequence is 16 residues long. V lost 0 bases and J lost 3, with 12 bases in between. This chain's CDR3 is CATSDLLGKGTDTQYF. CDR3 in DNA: TGTGCCACCAGTGATTTGCTCGGGAAAGGAACAGATACGCAGTATTTT.

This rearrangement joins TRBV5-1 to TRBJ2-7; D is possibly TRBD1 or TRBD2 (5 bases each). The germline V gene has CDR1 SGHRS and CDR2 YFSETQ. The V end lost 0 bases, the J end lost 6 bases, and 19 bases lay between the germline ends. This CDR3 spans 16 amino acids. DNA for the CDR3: TGCGCCAGCAGCTTGGAGGGGACCCTACCCTCTGGCGAGCAGTACTTC. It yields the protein CASSLEGTLPSGEQYF.

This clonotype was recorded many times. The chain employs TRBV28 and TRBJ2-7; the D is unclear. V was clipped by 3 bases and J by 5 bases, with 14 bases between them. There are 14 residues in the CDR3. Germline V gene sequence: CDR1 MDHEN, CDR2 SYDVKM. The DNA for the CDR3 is TGTGCCAGCAGTTTTACCCACATCCCCCACGAGCAGTACTTC. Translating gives CASSFTHIPHEQYF.

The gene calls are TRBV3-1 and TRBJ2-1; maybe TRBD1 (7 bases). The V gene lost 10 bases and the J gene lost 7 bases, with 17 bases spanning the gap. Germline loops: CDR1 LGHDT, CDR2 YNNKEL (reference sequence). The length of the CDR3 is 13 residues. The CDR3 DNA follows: TGTGCCATCTCAGGGGGAGGTAGAAATGAGCAGTTCTTC. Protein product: CAISGGGRNEQFF.